This T cell receptor (beta chain) was identified in a study of control samples from healthy donors and cancer patients. Assay used: immunoSEQ multiplex PCR; TCRdb lists only in-frame clones, some missing. This table has 130,000 or so clones, approximately 94% appearing once. Germline CDR1 and CDR2: SGDLS and YYNGEE. This CDR3 spans 14 amino acids. The V and J ends lost 5 bases and 5 bases respectively, with 14 bases between them. The material sequenced was blood. This TCR was sampled from a middle-aged man in good health. The chain joins TRBV9 to TRBJ2-1; D remains ambiguous. DNA of the CDR3: TGTGCCAGCAGTGCCAATCGGCCGGACAATGAGCAGTTCTTC. Protein product: CASSANRPDNEQFF.